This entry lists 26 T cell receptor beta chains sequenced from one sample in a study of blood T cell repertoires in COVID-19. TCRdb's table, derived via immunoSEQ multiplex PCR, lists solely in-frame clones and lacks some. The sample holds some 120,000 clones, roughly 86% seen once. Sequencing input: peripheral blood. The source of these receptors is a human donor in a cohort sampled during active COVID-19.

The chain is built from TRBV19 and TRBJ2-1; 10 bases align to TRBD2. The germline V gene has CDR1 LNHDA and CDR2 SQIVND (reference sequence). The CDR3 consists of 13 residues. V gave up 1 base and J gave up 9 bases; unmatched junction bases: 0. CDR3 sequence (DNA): TGTGCCAGTAGTATAGGACTAGCGGGTGAGCAGTTCTTC. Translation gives CASSIGLAGEQFF. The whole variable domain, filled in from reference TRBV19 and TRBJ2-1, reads DGGITQSPKYLFRKEGQNVTLSCEQNLNHDAMYWYRQDPGQGLRLIYYSQIVNDFQKGDIAEGYSVSREKKESFPLTVTSAQKNPTAFYLCASSIGLAGEQFFGPGTRLTVL.

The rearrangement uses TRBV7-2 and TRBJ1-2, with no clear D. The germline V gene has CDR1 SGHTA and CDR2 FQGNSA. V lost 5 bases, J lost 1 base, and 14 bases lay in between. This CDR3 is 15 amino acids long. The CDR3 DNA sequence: TGTGCCAGCAGCCCAGAGGGAGGGTTTAACTATGGCTACACCTTC. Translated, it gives CASSPEGGFNYGYTF. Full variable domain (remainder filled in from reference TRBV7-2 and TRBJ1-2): GAGVSQSPSNKVTEKGKDVELRCDPISGHTALYWYRQSLGQGLEFLIYFQGNSAPDKSGLPSDRFSAERTGGSVSTLTIQRTQQEDSAVYLCASSPEGGFNYGYTFGSGTRLTVV.

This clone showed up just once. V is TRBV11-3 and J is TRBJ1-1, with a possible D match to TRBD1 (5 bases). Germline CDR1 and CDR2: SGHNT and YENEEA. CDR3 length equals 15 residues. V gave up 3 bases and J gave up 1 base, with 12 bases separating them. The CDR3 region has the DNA TGTGCCAGCAGCTTGGGGGGGACCCAGAACACTGAAGCTTTCTTT. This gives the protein CASSLGGTQNTEAFF.

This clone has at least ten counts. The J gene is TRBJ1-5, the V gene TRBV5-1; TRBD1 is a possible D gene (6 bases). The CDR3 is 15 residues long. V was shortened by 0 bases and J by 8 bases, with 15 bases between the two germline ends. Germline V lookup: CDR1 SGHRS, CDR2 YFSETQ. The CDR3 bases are TGCGCCAGCAGCTTGGGTCTTACAGGGCCCGAGCCCCAGCATTTT. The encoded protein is CASSLGLTGPEPQHF.

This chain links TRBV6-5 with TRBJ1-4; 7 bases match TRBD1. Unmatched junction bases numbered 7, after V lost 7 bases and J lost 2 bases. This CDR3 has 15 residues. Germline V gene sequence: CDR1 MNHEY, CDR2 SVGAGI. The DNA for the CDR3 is TGTGCCAGCAACGAAAAACAGGGGACTAATGAAAAACTGTTTTTT. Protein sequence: CASNEKQGTNEKLFF.

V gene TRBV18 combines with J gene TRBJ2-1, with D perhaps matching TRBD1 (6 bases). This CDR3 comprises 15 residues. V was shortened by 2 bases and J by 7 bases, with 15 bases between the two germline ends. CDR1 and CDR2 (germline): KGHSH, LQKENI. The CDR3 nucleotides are TGTGCCAGCTCACCAATCGGCAGGGGTCCAAATGAGCAGTTCTTC. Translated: CASSPIGRGPNEQFF.

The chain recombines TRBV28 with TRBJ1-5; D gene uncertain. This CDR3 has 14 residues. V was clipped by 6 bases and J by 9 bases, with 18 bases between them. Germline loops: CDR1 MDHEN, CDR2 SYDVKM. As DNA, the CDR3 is TGTGCCAGCAGCCTTGGGTCCCGAGGCGGGCCCCAGCATTTT. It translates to CASSLGSRGGPQHF.

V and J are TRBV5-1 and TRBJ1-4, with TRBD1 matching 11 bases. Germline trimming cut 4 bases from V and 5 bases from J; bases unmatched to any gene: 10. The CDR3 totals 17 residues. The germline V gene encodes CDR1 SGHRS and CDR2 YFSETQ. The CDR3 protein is CASSGGTGGQGNEKLFF. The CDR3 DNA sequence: TGCGCCAGCAGCGGGGGGACAGGGGGACAAGGCAATGAAAAACTGTTTTTT.

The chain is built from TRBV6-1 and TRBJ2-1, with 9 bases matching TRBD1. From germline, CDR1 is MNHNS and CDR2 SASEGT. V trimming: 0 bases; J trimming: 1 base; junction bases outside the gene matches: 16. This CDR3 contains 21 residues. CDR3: CASSEAGTGLISLYSYNEQFF. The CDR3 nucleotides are TGTGCCAGCAGTGAAGCAGGGACAGGGTTAATTAGCTTGTATTCCTACAATGAGCAGTTCTTC.

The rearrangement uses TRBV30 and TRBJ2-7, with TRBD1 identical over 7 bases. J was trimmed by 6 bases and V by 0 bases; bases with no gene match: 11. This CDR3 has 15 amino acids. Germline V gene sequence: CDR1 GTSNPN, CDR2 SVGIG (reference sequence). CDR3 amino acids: CAWSVRGRGLFEQYF. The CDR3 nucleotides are TGTGCCTGGAGTGTAAGGGGTAGGGGGCTCTTCGAGCAGTACTTC. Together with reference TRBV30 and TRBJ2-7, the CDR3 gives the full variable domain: SQTIHQWPATLVQPVGSPLSLECTVEGTSNPNLYWYRQAAGRGLQLLFYSVGIGQISSEVPQNLSASRPQDRQFILSSKKLLLSDSGFYLCAWSVRGRGLFEQYFGPGTRLTVT.

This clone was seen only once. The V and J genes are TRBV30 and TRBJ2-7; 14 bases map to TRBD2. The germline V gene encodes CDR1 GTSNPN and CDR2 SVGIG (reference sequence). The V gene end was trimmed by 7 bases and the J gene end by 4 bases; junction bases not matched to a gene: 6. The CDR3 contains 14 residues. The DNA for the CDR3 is TGTGCCTCGGGGACTAGCGGGAGTAATTACGAGCAGTACTTC. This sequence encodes CASGTSGSNYEQYF.

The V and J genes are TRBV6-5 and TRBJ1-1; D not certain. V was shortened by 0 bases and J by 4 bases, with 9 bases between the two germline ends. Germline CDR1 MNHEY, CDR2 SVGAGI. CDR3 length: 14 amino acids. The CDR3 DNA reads TGTGCCAGCAGTTACTCGCTCCAGGCCACTGAAGCTTTCTTT. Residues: CASSYSLQATEAFF.

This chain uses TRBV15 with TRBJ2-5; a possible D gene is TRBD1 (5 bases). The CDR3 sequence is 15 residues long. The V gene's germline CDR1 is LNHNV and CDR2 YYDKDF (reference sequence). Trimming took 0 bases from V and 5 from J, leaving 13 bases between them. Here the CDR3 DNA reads TGTGCCACCAGCAGAGATCCCCAGGGCCCGGAGACCCAGTACTTC. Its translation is CATSRDPQGPETQYF.

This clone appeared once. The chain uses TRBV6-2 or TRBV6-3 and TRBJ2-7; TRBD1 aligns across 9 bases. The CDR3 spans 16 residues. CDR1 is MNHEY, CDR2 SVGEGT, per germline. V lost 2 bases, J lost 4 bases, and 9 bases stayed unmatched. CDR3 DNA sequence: TGTGCCAGCAGTTACCCCGGGACAGGGCCGGGGTACGAGCAGTACTTC. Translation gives CASSYPGTGPGYEQYF.

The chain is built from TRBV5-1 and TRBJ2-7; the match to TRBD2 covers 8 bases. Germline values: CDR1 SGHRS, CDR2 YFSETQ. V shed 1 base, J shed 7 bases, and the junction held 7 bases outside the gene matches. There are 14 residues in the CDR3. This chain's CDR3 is CASSLSSGSREQYF. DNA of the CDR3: TGCGCCAGCAGCTTGTCCAGCGGGAGTAGGGAGCAGTACTTC.

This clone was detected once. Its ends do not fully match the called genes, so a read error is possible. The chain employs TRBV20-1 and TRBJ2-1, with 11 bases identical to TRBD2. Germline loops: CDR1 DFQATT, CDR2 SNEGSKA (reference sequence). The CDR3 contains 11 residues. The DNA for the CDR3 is TGCAGTGCTGTTACTAGCGGGAGACGAGTCTTC. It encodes CSAVTSGRRVF.

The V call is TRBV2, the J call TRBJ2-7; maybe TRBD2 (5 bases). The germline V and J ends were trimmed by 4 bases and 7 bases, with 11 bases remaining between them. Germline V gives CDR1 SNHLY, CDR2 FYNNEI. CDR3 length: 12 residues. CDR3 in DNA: TGTGCCAGCAGTGCCGCCTGGAGGGAGCAGTACTTC. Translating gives CASSAAWREQYF. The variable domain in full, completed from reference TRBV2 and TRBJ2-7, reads EPEVTQTPSHQVTQMGQEVILRCVPISNHLYFYWYRQILGQKVEFLVSFYNNEISEKSEIFDDQFSVERPDGSNFTLKIRSTKLEDSAMYFCASSAAWREQYFGPGTRLTVT.

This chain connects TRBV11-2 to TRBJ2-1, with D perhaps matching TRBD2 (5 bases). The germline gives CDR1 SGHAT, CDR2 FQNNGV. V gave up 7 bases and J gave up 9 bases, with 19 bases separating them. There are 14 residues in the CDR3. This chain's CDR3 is CASTVVPDAGEQFF. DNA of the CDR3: TGTGCCAGCACCGTGGTACCGGATGCGGGTGAGCAGTTCTTC.

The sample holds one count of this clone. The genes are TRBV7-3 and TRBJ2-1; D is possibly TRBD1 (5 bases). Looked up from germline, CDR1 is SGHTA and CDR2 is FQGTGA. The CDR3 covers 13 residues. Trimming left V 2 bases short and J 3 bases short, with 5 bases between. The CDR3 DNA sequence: TGTGCCAGCAGCTTAGACAGCTACAATGAGCAGTTCTTC. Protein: CASSLDSYNEQFF.

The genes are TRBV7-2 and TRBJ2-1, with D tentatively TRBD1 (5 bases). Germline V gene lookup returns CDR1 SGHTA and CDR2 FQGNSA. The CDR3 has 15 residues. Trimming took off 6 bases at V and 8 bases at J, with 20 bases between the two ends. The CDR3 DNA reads TGTGCCAGCAGGCAGGATCTGGCTTTGGGGCATGAGCAGTTCTTC. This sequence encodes CASRQDLALGHEQFF.

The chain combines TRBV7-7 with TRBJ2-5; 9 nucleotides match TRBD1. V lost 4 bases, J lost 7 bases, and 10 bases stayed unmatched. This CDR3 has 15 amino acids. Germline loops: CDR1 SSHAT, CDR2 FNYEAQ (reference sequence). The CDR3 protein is CASSYGQGMSGTQYF. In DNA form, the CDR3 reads TGTGCCAGCAGCTACGGACAGGGGATGAGTGGGACCCAGTACTTC. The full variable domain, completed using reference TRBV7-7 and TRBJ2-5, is GAGVSQSPRYKVTKRGQDVTLRCDPISSHATLYWYQQALGQGPEFLTYFNYEAQPDKSGLPSDRFSAERPEGSISTLTIQRTEQRDSAMYRCASSYGQGMSGTQYFGPGTRLLVL.

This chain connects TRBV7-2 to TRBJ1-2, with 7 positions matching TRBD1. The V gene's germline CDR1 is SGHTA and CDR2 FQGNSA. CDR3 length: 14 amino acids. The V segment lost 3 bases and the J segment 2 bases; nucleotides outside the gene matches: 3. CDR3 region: CASSLTGSNYGYTF. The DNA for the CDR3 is TGTGCCAGCAGCTTGACAGGGAGCAACTATGGCTACACCTTC.

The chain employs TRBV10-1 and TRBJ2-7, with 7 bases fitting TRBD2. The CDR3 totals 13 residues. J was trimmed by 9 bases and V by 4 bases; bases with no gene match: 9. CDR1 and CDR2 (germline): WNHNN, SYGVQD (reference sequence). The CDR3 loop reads CASSATSTGGQYF. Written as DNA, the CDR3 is TGCGCCAGCAGTGCTACCTCTACGGGAGGGCAGTACTTC.

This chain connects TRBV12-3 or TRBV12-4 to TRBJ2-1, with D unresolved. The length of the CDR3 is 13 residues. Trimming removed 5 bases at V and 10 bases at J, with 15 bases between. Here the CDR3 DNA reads TGTGCCAGCAGTGCCCCTATTGACACAGAGCAGTTCTTC. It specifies CASSAPIDTEQFF.

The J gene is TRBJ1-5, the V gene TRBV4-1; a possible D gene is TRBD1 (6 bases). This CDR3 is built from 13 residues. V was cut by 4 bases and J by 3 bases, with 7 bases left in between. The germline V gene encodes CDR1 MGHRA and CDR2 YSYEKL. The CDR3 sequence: CASSRQVNQPQHF. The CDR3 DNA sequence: TGCGCCAGCAGCCGACAGGTCAATCAGCCCCAGCATTTT.

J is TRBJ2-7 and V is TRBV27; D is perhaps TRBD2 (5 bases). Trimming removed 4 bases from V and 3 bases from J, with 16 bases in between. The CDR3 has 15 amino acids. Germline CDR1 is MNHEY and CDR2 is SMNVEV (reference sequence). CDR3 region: CASSYRSRDYYEQYF. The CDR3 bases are TGTGCCAGCAGTTATAGGTCGCGAGACTACTACGAGCAGTACTTC.